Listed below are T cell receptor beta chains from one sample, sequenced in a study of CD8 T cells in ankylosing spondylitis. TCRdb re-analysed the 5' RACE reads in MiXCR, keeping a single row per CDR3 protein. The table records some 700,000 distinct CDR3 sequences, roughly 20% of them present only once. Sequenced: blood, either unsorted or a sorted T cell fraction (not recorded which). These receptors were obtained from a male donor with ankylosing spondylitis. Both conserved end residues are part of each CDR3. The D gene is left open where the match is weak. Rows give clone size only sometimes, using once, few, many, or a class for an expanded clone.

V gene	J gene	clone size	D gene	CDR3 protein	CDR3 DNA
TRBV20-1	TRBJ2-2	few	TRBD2	CSARRSGGITGELFF	TGCAGTGCTAGAAGGAGCGGGGGCATCACCGGGGAGCTGTTTTTT
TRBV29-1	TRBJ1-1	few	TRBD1	CSVLDRGSFRNTEAFF	TGCAGCGTCTTGGACAGGGGGTCATTCAGGAACACTGAAGCTTTCTTT
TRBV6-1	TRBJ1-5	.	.	CAAGGSNQPQHF	TGTGCCGCGGGAGGTAGCAATCAGCCCCAGCATTTT
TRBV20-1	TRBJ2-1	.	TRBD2	CSARNQREGFNEQFF	TGCAGTGCTAGAAACCAGCGGGAGGGTTTCAATGAGCAGTTCTTC
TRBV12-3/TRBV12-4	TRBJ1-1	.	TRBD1	CASSPRDRHQGAFF	TGTGCCAGCAGTCCCCGGGACAGACATCAGGGGGCTTTCTTT
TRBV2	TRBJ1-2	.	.	CASTRRGGNYGYTF	TGTGCCAGCACCCGTCGGGGAGGAAACTATGGCTACACCTTC
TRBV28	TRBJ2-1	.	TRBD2	CASSIGTSGSEQFF	TGTGCCAGCAGTATCGGGACTAGCGGGAGTGAGCAGTTCTTC
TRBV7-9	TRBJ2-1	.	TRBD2	CASSPPKGGEVVSEQFF	TGTGCCAGCAGCCCCCCAAAGGGAGGGGAGGTGGTTAGTGAGCAGTTCTTC
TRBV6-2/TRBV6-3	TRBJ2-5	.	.	CASLDGGATQYF	TGTGCCAGCTTGGACGGGGGTGCGACCCAGTACTTC
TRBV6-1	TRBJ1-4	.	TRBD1	CASGPRGYEKLFF	TGTGCCAGCGGCCCCAGGGGGTATGAAAAACTGTTTTTT
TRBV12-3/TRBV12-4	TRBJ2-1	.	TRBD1	CASGTASYNEQFF	TGTGCCAGTGGGACAGCCTCCTACAATGAGCAGTTCTTC
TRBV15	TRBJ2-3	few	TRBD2	CATSWTSGTDTQYF	TGTGCCACCAGCTGGACTAGCGGGACAGATACGCAGTATTTT
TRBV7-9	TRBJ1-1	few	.	CASSLATGVNTEAFF	TGTGCCAGCAGCTTAGCGACTGGGGTGAACACTGAAGCTTTCTTT
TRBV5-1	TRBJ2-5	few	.	CASSARWPQETQYF	TGCGCCAGCAGCGCCAGGTGGCCACAAGAGACCCAGTACTTC
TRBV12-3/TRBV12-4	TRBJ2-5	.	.	CASSPRGNPFDRETQYF	TGTGCCAGCAGCCCTAGGGGGAACCCATTTGACCGTGAGACCCAGTACTTC
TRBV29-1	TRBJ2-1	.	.	CSVEFVVPGGNEQFF	TGCAGCGTTGAATTTGTGGTCCCCGGCGGGAATGAGCAGTTCTTC
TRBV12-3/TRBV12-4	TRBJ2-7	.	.	CASSNRDKPYEQYF	TGTGCCAGCAGTAACCGGGACAAGCCCTACGAGCAGTACTTC
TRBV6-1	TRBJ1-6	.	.	CASSIGNLYSPLHF	TGTGCCAGCAGTATAGGGAACCTCTATTCACCCCTCCACTTT
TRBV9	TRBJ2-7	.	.	CASNMGGPYEQYF	TGTGCCAGCAATATGGGGGGACCCTACGAGCAGTACTTC
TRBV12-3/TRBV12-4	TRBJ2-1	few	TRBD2	CASSLQGLASNEQFF	TGTGCCAGCAGTTTGCAAGGACTAGCGTCAAATGAGCAGTTCTTC